The clone carrying this T cell receptor (beta chain) has just one count. These data are taken from a study of shared clonotypes between healthy human individuals. At the level of the study: The plates for each donor numbered three CD4 naive, three CD4 memory, two CD8 naive and one CD8 memory.

CDR1 is LNHNV and CDR2 is YYDKDF in the germline V gene (reference sequence). This CDR3 spans 13 amino acids. The V end was cut by 0 bases, the J end by 6 bases, with 8 bases between. Genomic DNA of each subset was evenly split across several immunoSEQ plates. The repertoire was sequenced with immunoSEQ multiplex PCR; TCRdb's copy has only in-frame clones and lacks some. Of about 770,000 clones listed, approximately 77% are singletons. Specimen: memory CD4+ T cells sorted from blood. Subset in this sample: CD45RA-negative fraction. The sequence was obtained from a woman aged 25 to 45 in good health. The chain uses TRBV15 and TRBJ1-2, with D perhaps TRBD1 (6 bases). In DNA, the CDR3 is TGTGCCACCAGCAGAGAGAGGACAGATGGCTACACCTTC. As protein: CATSRERTDGYTF.